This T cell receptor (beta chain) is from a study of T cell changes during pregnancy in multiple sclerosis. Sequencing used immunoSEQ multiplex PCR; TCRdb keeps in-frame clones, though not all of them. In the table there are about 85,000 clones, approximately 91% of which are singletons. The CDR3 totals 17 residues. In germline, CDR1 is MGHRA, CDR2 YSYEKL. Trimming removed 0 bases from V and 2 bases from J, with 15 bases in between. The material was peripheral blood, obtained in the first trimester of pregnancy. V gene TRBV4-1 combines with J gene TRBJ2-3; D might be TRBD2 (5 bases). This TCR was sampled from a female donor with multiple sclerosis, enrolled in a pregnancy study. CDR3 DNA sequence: TGCGCCAGCAGCCAAGAAATTTTGGCGGGCCCCACAGATACGCAGTATTTT. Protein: CASSQEILAGPTDTQYF.